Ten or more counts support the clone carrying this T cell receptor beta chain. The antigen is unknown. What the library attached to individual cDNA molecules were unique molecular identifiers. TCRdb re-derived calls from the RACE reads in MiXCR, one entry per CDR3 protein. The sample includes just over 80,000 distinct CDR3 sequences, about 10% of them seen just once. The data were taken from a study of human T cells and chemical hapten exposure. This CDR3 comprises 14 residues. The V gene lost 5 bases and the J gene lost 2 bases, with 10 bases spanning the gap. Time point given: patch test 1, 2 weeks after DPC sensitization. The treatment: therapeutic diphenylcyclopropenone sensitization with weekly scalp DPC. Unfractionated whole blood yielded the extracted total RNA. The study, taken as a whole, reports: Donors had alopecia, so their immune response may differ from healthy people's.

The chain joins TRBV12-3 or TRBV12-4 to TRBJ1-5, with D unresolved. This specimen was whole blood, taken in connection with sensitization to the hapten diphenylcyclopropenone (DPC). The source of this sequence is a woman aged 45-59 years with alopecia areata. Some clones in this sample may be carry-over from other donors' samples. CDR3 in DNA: TGTGCCAGCAGTCCAACGGGAGGCAATCAGCCCCAGCATTTT. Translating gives CASSPTGGNQPQHF.